What follows are 18 T cell receptor beta chains derived from one specimen sequenced in a study of T cell responses to AZD1222 COVID-19 vaccine. This table comes from immunoSEQ multiplex PCR, and its TCRdb copy is limited to in-frame clones, with some not included. The data hold 100,000 to 150,000 clones, with more than 75% observed a single time. Source: peripheral blood, taken on day 0 of AZD1222 vaccination. Receptors originate from an adult in good health.

This clone came up many times. The rearrangement uses TRBV28 and TRBJ1-6; D is possibly TRBD1 (5 bases). V was cut by 5 bases and J by 8 bases, with 7 bases left in between. CDR1 MDHEN and CDR2 SYDVKM come from the germline V gene. The CDR3 spans 12 residues. As DNA, the CDR3 is TGTGCCAGCAGTCCGGGACATTCACCCCTCCACTTT. It codes for CASSPGHSPLHF.

This clone has only a few counts. The rearrangement links TRBV10-1 to TRBJ1-1, with TRBD1 matching 7 bases. The V and J ends lost 0 bases and 4 bases, in that order; junction bases with no gene match: 2. The CDR3 totals 14 residues. Germline-derived CDR1 and CDR2 are WNHNN and SYGVQD (reference sequence). The CDR3 DNA is TGCGCCAGCAGTGAGTCCTACAGGGGCACTGAAGCTTTCTTT. Protein: CASSESYRGTEAFF.

This clone showed up just a few times. The chain employs TRBV18 and TRBJ2-7; TRBD2 agrees at 13 bases. Germline trimming cut 6 bases from V and 8 bases from J; bases unmatched to any gene: 10. Germline CDR1 and CDR2: KGHSH and LQKENI. CDR3 length: 15 residues. The DNA for the CDR3 is TGTGCCAGCTCCCGAGGACTAGCGGGAGAGGATCAGCAGTACTTC. Amino acids: CASSRGLAGEDQQYF.

Only one count was recorded for this clone. The chain recombines TRBV18 with TRBJ2-3, with 7 bases aligning to TRBD2. The V gene end was trimmed by 6 bases and the J gene end by 5 bases; junction bases not matched to a gene: 11. CDR1 is KGHSH, CDR2 LQKENI, per germline. The CDR3 totals 15 residues. The CDR3 DNA sequence: TGTGCCAGCTCCCAATCGAGCGGGGAGGTAGATACGCAGTATTTT. Translating it yields CASSQSSGEVDTQYF.

The chain is built from TRBV5-4 and TRBJ1-1; D is ambiguous. Germline V gene data show CDR1 as SGHNT and CDR2 as YYREEE (reference sequence). There are 13 residues in the CDR3. The V gene lost 4 bases and the J gene lost 1 base, with 8 bases spanning the gap. The chain's CDR3 is CASSPEPNTEAFF. Here the CDR3 DNA reads TGTGCCAGCAGCCCCGAACCGAACACTGAAGCTTTCTTT.

The table lists this clone with a few counts. The J gene is TRBJ1-6, the V gene TRBV3-1 (or the pseudogene TRBV3-2), with D unclear. CDR3 size: 15 residues. V dropped 2 bases and J dropped 7 bases, with 12 bases sitting between them. Germline V gene lookup returns CDR1 LGHDT and CDR2 YNNKEL (reference sequence). The CDR3 reads CASSQLAVGNSPLHF. CDR3 nucleotide sequence: TGTGCCAGCAGCCAATTAGCAGTAGGGAATTCACCCCTCCACTTT.

The chain combines TRBV28 with TRBJ2-5, with 8 positions matching TRBD1. The CDR3 contains 15 residues. The V segment lost 2 bases and the J segment 4 bases; nucleotides outside the gene matches: 6. The germline V gene has CDR1 MDHEN and CDR2 SYDVKM. The CDR3 here is CASSLGSGGRETQYF. The CDR3 DNA is TGTGCCAGCAGTTTAGGGTCAGGGGGCCGAGAGACCCAGTACTTC.

V is TRBV2 and J is TRBJ1-2; 9 bases map to TRBD1. V shed 4 bases, J shed 5 bases, and the junction held 8 bases outside the gene matches. The CDR3 contains 15 residues. Looked up from germline, CDR1 is SNHLY and CDR2 is FYNNEI. The CDR3 loop is CASSVWTGVGYGYTF. In DNA form, the CDR3 reads TGTGCCAGCAGTGTTTGGACAGGGGTTGGGTATGGCTACACCTTC. Filled out from reference TRBV2 and TRBJ1-2, the complete variable domain reads EPEVTQTPSHQVTQMGQEVILRCVPISNHLYFYWYRQILGQKVEFLVSFYNNEISEKSEIFDDQFSVERPDGSNFTLKIRSTKLEDSAMYFCASSVWTGVGYGYTFGSGTRLTVV.

V usage is TRBV5-6 and J usage is TRBJ2-7; TRBD1 agrees at 7 bases. Germline assignment: CDR1 SGHDT and CDR2 YYEEEE. The CDR3 loop spans 13 amino acids. V trimming: 3 bases; J trimming: 5 bases; junction bases outside the gene matches: 5. In DNA form, the CDR3 reads TGTGCCAGCAGCTCCGACAGGGAAGACGAGCAGTACTTC. Translating it yields CASSSDREDEQYF.

Remarks on this clone: Other DNA sequences in the sample encode the same CDR3. The V call is TRBV28, the J call TRBJ2-5, with D perhaps given as TRBD1 or TRBD2 (5 bases each). V lost 6 bases to trimming and J lost 7 bases, with 21 bases between them. Germline lookup yields CDR1 MDHEN and CDR2 SYDVKM. This CDR3 comprises 15 residues. The CDR3 bases are TGTGCCAGCAGCAACCCGGGACCCGGTAAGGGGACCCAGTACTTC. Its translation is CASSNPGPGKGTQYF.

The rearrangement links TRBV3-1 (or the pseudogene TRBV3-2) to TRBJ2-7; TRBD2 might be the D (5 bases). The length of the CDR3 is 14 residues. The V and J ends lost 4 bases and 1 base respectively, with 11 bases between them. Germline CDR1 and CDR2: LGHDT and YNNKEL (reference sequence). The CDR3 DNA reads TGTGCCAGCAGCCGCCTACGAGGGTCCTACGAGCAGTACTTC. It is translated as CASSRLRGSYEQYF.

V gene TRBV10-2 combines with J gene TRBJ2-4, with 7 bases fitting TRBD1. From germline, CDR1 is WSHSY and CDR2 SAAADI. J was trimmed by 6 bases and V by 3 bases; bases with no gene match: 8. The CDR3 is 15 amino acids. CDR3 DNA: TGCGCCAGCAGTGAATTCCGACAGGGTGGAAACATTCAGTACTTC. Amino acid sequence: CASSEFRQGGNIQYF.

The rearrangement uses TRBV9 and TRBJ1-1, with D possibly TRBD1 on 5 matching bases. Germline V gene data show CDR1 as SGDLS and CDR2 as YYNGEE. The CDR3 runs 13 residues. The ends were cut back, 0 bases at V and 5 bases at J, with 8 bases in the middle. CDR3 DNA: TGTGCCAGCAGCGTAGATGGGGGGACTGAAGCTTTCTTT. Translated, it gives CASSVDGGTEAFF.

In regard to this clone: One end of the junction fails to match germline, which may point to a read error. The chain is built from TRBV18 and TRBJ2-3; weak D call: TRBD1 (6 bases). The CDR3 spans 17 residues. Germline lookup yields CDR1 KGHSH and CDR2 LQKENI. The CDR3 DNA reads TGTGCCGGCTCGCCGGCCCTGGACAGTTCAAGCACAGATACGCAGTATTTT. It codes for CAGSPALDSSSTDTQYF.

The chain is built from TRBV5-1 and TRBJ2-7; TRBD1 might be the D (6 bases). Germline values: CDR1 SGHRS, CDR2 YFSETQ. Trimming took off 0 bases at V and 7 bases at J, with 17 bases between the two ends. The CDR3 covers 15 residues. The DNA for the CDR3 is TGCGCCAGCAGCTTGGCAGGGGCCCTCACGGGGGAGCAGTACTTC. This gives the protein CASSLAGALTGEQYF.

The chain couples TRBV27 to TRBJ2-3; D is perhaps TRBD1 or TRBD2 (5 bases each). Trimming removed 4 bases from V and 1 base from J, with 15 bases in between. The length of the CDR3 is 16 residues. From germline, CDR1 is MNHEY and CDR2 SMNVEV (reference sequence). The CDR3, as DNA: TGTGCCAGCAGTTCCTCGGGGTGGGGCCGCACAGATACGCAGTATTTT. It specifies CASSSSGWGRTDTQYF.

This clone was seen a single time. The genes are TRBV9 and TRBJ2-2; 11 bases map to TRBD1. The V and J ends lost 0 bases and 7 bases, in that order; junction bases with no gene match: 2. CDR3 length: 15 amino acids. Germline values: CDR1 SGDLS, CDR2 YYNGEE. The CDR3: CASSVGDRGYGELFF. The DNA of the CDR3 is TGTGCCAGCAGCGTAGGGGACAGGGGGTACGGGGAGCTGTTTTTT. Using reference TRBV9 and TRBJ2-2 for the parts outside the CDR3, the full variable domain is DSGVTQTPKHLITATGQRVTLRCSPRSGDLSVYWYQQSLDQGLQFLIQYYNGEERAKGNILERFSAQQFPDLHSELNLSSLELGDSALYFCASSVGDRGYGELFFGEGSRLTVL.

The chain uses TRBV29-1 and TRBJ2-5; the D is unclear. The CDR3 contains 12 residues. Trimming took 4 bases from V and 2 from J, leaving 8 bases between them. Germline CDR1 and CDR2: SQVTM and ANQGSEA. CDR3 amino acids: CSVAPGQETQYF. DNA for the CDR3: TGCAGCGTTGCCCCAGGTCAAGAGACCCAGTACTTC.